The present entry profiles one T cell receptor (beta chain) with its context. Antigen: not known. 60 Vbeta and 13 Jbeta primers were used in PCR. Sequencing used immunoSEQ multiplex PCR; TCRdb keeps in-frame clones, though not all of them. The sample contains around 200,000 clones, around three quarters of which appear only once. This specimen comes from a study of cytomegalovirus exposure and HLA in healthy donors. Findings and limits, study-wide: It emerged from a later analysis that several of the most significant clusters appeared to be linked to common viral pathogens. Associated with cytomegalovirus, according to the listing, were 150 to 200 TCR beta chains. Later work showed greater clonal expansion in HLA-associated TCR beta chains than in equally common others.

Trimming took off 4 bases at V and 2 bases at J, with 18 bases between the two ends. The germline CDR1 and CDR2 sequences are MNHNS and SASEGT. The CDR3 spans 17 residues. The chain links TRBV6-1 to TRBJ2-1; D perhaps matches TRBD2 (6 bases). The TCR originated in a boy younger than 18 in good health and CMV-seronegative. Material: PBMCs. The CDR3 reads CASSAPGEAGPYNEQFF. CDR3 sequence (DNA): TGTGCCAGCAGTGCCCCCGGGGAGGCAGGGCCCTACAATGAGCAGTTCTTC.